The clone carrying this TCR beta chain was detected only a few times. Its antigen is as yet unknown. This entry is derived from a study of T-cell memory formation after mild COVID-19. Background on the study: TCR clusters were mostly confined to one donor each.

Study-wide points: Cross-reactive memory seemingly joined, as some responding clones were found in pre-infection memory.

Via MiXCR, TCRdb re-called the 5' RACE reads, giving one row per CDR3 protein. The sample holds roughly 120,000 distinct CDR3 sequences; 22% are singletons and the top ten take approximately 40%. Sequences were obtained from PBMCs or a T cell subset sorted from them (not recorded which). The source is a man between 18 and 35 years old who had mild COVID-19 (a few samples of this study predate the infection). Cell type and time point are not known.

CDR3 protein: CASSPMDRANQPQHF. In nucleotides, the CDR3 is TGTGCCAGCAGCCCGATGGACAGGGCGAATCAGCCCCAGCATTTT. The chain couples TRBV5-5 to TRBJ1-5; TRBD1 agrees at 8 bases. CDR1 SGHKS and CDR2 YYEKEE come from the germline V gene (reference sequence). The CDR3 covers 15 residues. After removal of 4 bases from V and 4 bases from J, the junction contained 7 bases not matched to a gene.